These T cell receptor beta chains were read from a single sample in a study of shared clonotypes between healthy human individuals. The data were produced by immunoSEQ multiplex PCR, yet TCRdb's version contains in-frame clones alone and is incomplete. The repertoire has about 2,200,000 clones, about 92% of them found once; the top ten carry more than 1.5%. The sequencing input was naive CD8+ T cells from PBMCs. These receptors originate from a man in his late teens or twenties in good health. Some clones in this sample may be carry-over from other donors' samples. Both conserved end residues are part of each CDR3. D genes are given only for firm matches. Clone size, where shown, is once, few, many, or a class for clones that have expanded.

NA	TRBV28	NA	TRBJ1-5	TGTGCCAGCAGTTTCCCGCGGGACGGGATTTTTGAGCCCCAGCATTTT	CASSFPRDGIFEPQHF
once	TRBV11-2	TRBD2	TRBJ2-1	TGTGCCAGCAGCTGGACTAGCCCCAATGAGCAGTTCTTC	CASSWTSPNEQFF
NA	TRBV25-1	NA	TRBJ2-7	TGTGCCAGCAGTTTAGGGGGGGGGACCTCCTACGAGCAGTACTTC	CASSLGGGTSYEQYF
NA	TRBV29-1	NA	TRBJ2-1	TGCAGCGTTGAAGATTGGGATTCGCGCTACAATGAGCAGTTCTTC	CSVEDWDSRYNEQFF
NA	TRBV7-3	NA	TRBJ2-2	TGTGCCAGCAGCGCCCAGGGGACCCTCCGAACACCCGGGGAGCTGTTTTTT	CASSAQGTLRTPGELFF
NA	TRBV19	NA	TRBJ2-7	TGTGCCAGTAGTCTGACAATCGCCTACGAGCAGTACTTC	CASSLTIAYEQYF
NA	TRBV15	NA	TRBJ1-3	TGTGCCACCAGCGGGGGCGGTAGCTCTGGAAACACCATATATTTT	CATSGGGSSGNTIYF
NA	TRBV29-1	TRBD1	TRBJ2-1	TGCAGCGTCAGGACAGGGGGCTTTACCTACAATGAGCAGTTCTTC	CSVRTGGFTYNEQFF
NA	TRBV11-1	TRBD2	TRBJ2-7	TGTGCCAGCACCCTTCTGGGCGGGAGCGCTCCCTACGAGCAGTACTTC	CASTLLGGSAPYEQYF
NA	TRBV21-1	NA	TRBJ2-7	TGTGCCAGCAGCAAAGGGGGGAGACAGCTTATCTACGAGCAGTACTTC	CASSKGGRQLIYEQYF
once	TRBV28	NA	TRBJ2-5	TGTGCCAGCAGTTTACATTGGCCCGGGGGAGAGACCCAGTACTTC	CASSLHWPGGETQYF
NA	TRBV5-4	NA	TRBJ2-5	TGTGCCAGCAGCCCGCCTCAGGGGACCCAGTACTTC	CASSPPQGTQYF
NA	TRBV7-9	NA	TRBJ1-2	TGTGCCAGCAGCCCCGAAGGGGGGGCCCCTTGGGGTTATGGCTACACCTTC	CASSPEGGAPWGYGYTF
NA	TRBV2	TRBD2	TRBJ2-1	TGTGCCAGCAGTGAAGGAGGCGGGGGGTCCTACAATGAGCAGTTCTTC	CASSEGGGGSYNEQFF